Described below is a single T cell receptor (beta chain) sequence and its context. The entry originates in a study of blood T cell repertoires in COVID-19. Across the study: Specimens from acute and convalescent COVID-19 originated in the United States, Italy and Spain. PBMCs, B-cell-depleted T cells, or T cells were the source of the cDNA or gDNA that made up the material.

Authors' processing steps: It was from reference gene primer amplification that nucleated cell counts were estimated. The data were produced by immunoSEQ multiplex PCR, yet TCRdb's version contains in-frame clones alone and is incomplete. That table supplies the V and J calls and clone size; D and trimming were determined from the DNA. The sample shows approximately 280,000 clones, 75% to 90% of them seen only once. Between the trimmed V and J ends, which lost 2 bases and 0 bases, there was a span of 11 bases. The CDR3 is made up of 15 amino acids. CDR1 and CDR2 (germline): MDHEN, SYDVKM. Sequencing was carried out using peripheral blood. The rearrangement joins TRBV28 to TRBJ2-7; D call uncertain. The source of this sequence is a woman in her 30s who had recovered from COVID-19. The CDR3 loop reads CASSLPSRSSYEQYF. The CDR3 DNA reads as TGTGCCAGCAGTTTACCCTCGAGGAGCTCCTACGAGCAGTACTTC.